Following are 7 T cell receptor beta chains from one sample sequenced in a study of cytomegalovirus exposure and HLA in healthy donors. This PCR relied on a set of 60 Vbeta primers and 13 Jbeta primers. Assay: immunoSEQ multiplex PCR; the TCRdb copy retains only in-frame clones and omits some. The sample has about 83,000 clones, around 81% seen once. The sample taken for sequencing was PBMCs. These receptors were obtained from a man in his late teens or twenties in good health and CMV-seropositive.

This chain joins TRBV10-3 and TRBJ1-1; perhaps TRBD1 as D (6 bases). CDR3 length equals 12 residues. V shed 3 bases and J shed 8 bases, with 10 bases lying between them. Germline V lookup: CDR1 ENHRY, CDR2 SYGVKD. The DNA of the CDR3 is TGTGCCATCAGTGACGACAGGCGGGAAGCTTTCTTT. Its protein product is CAISDDRREAFF.

The gene calls are TRBV30 and TRBJ2-5; no clear D gene. Germline CDR1 reads GTSNPN; CDR2 reads SVGIG (reference sequence). Trimming removed 0 bases from V and 5 bases from J, with 16 bases in between. The CDR3 has 15 amino acids. CDR3 protein: CAWSVSRLARETQYF. CDR3 bases: TGTGCCTGGAGTGTATCCAGGCTGGCCAGGGAGACCCAGTACTTC. The variable domain in full, completed from reference TRBV30 and TRBJ2-5, reads SQTIHQWPATLVQPVGSPLSLECTVEGTSNPNLYWYRQAAGRGLQLLFYSVGIGQISSEVPQNLSASRPQDRQFILSSKKLLLSDSGFYLCAWSVSRLARETQYFGPGTRLLVL.

The chain recombines TRBV28 with TRBJ2-7; 7 bases align to TRBD1. V lost 4 bases, J lost 11 bases, and 8 bases stayed unmatched. The germline gives CDR1 MDHEN, CDR2 SYDVKM. There are 12 residues in the CDR3. Written as DNA, the CDR3 is TGTGCCAGCAGTTCAGGGACAGTAGGAAAGTACTTC. Encoded protein: CASSSGTVGKYF. Full variable domain (remainder filled in from reference TRBV28 and TRBJ2-7): DVKVTQSSRYLVKRTGEKVFLECVQDMDHENMFWYRQDPGLGLRLIYFSYDVKMKEKGDIPEGYSVSREKKERFSLILESASTNQTSMYLCASSSGTVGKYFGPGTRLTVT.

The chain is built from TRBV15 and TRBJ2-2; the D is unclear. Germline V gene lookup returns CDR1 LNHNV and CDR2 YYDKDF (reference sequence). The CDR3 is 14 residues long. V lost 0 bases and J lost 3, with 5 bases in between. The CDR3 loop reads CATSRDPDTGELFF. The CDR3 nucleotides are TGTGCCACCAGCAGAGATCCTGACACCGGGGAGCTGTTTTTT.

This clone was observed a few times. V usage is TRBV15 and J usage is TRBJ1-4; D gene unclear. This CDR3 spans 12 amino acids. Germline CDR1 and CDR2: LNHNV and YYDKDF (reference sequence). Trimming took off 6 bases at V and 7 bases at J, with 9 bases between the two ends. CDR3 bases: TGTGCCACCAGTACTTTGCGTGAAAAACTGTTTTTT. Its protein is CATSTLREKLFF.

This sequence joins TRBV7-6 and TRBJ2-5; 7 nucleotides agree with TRBD1. V lost 5 bases, J lost 0 bases, and 3 bases stayed unmatched. Germline V gene lookup returns CDR1 SGHVS and CDR2 FNYEAQ. The CDR3 totals 14 residues. CDR3 nucleotide sequence: TGTGCCAGCAGCGGGGACAGATACCAAGAGACCCAGTACTTC. Its translation: CASSGDRYQETQYF.

The J gene is TRBJ2-2, the V gene TRBV6-5, with TRBD2 matching 8 bases. This CDR3 region has 14 residues. Losses at the gene ends were 10 bases for V and 4 bases for J; bases not matched to a gene: 8. Germline V gene sequence: CDR1 MNHEY, CDR2 SVGAGI. The CDR3 sequence is CAIQSGSRTGELFF. In DNA, the CDR3 is TGTGCCATCCAGAGCGGGAGTCGCACCGGGGAGCTGTTTTTT.